This T cell receptor beta chain was documented in a study of T cells in Graves' hyperthyroidism and ophthalmopathy. General study findings and limits: Most thyroid clonotypes with frequency above 0.001 were detected in blood.

The CDR3 loop spans 16 amino acids. The germline V gene encodes CDR1 SGHDT and CDR2 YYEEEE. Germline trimming cut 0 bases from V and 10 bases from J; bases unmatched to any gene: 6. RNA transcripts were the template for amplifying TCR beta CDR3 regions. Primed by the HTBI set, a first-round RT-PCR was run on the TCR CDR3. TCRdb reprocessed the multiplex PCR reads via MiXCR and lists one record per CDR3 protein. The table has 450,000 to 700,000 distinct CDR3 sequences, roughly 46% seen once; the top ten hold 15% to 20%. As concerns this clonotype: What it recognizes is unknown.

Material for sequencing was peripheral blood or thyroid tissue (not recorded which). The rearrangement uses TRBV5-6 and TRBJ1-6; 11 bases are a match to TRBD1. The sequence came from an adult woman with Graves' disease, either hyperthyroidism or ophthalmopathy (not recorded which). The CDR3 sequence is CASSLARGQGVSPLHF. CDR3 bases: TGTGCCAGCAGCTTGGCTAGGGGACAGGGGGTCTCACCCCTCCACTTT.